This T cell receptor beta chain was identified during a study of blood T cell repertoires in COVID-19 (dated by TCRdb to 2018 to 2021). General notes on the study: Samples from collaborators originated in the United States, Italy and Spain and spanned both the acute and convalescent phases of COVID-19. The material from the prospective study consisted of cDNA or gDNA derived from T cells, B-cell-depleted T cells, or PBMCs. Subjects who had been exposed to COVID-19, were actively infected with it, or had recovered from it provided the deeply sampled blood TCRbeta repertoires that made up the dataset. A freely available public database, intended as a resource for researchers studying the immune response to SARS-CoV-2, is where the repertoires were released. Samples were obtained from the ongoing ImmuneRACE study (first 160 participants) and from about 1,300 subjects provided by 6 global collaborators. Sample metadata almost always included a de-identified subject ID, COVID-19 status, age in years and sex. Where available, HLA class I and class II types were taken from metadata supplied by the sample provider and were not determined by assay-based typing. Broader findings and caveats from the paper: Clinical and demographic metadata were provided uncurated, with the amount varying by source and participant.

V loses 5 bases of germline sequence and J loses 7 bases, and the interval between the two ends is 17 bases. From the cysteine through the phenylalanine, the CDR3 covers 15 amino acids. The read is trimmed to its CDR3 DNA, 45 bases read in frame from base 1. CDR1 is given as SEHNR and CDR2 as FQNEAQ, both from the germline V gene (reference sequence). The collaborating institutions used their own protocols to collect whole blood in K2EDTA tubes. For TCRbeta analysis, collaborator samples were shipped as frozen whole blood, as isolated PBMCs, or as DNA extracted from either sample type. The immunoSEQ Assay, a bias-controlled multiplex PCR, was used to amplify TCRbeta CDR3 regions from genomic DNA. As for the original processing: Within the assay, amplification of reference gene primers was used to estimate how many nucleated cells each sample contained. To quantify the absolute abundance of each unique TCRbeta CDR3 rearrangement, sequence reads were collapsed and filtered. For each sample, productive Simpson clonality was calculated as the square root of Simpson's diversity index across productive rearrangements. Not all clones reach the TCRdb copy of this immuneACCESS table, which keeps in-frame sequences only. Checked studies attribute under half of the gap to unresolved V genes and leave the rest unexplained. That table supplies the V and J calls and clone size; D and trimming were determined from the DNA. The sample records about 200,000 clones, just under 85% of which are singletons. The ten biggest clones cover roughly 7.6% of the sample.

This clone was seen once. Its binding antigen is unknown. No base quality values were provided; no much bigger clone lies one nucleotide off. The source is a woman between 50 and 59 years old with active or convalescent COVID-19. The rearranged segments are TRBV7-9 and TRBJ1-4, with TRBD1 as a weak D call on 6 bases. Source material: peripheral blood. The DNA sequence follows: TGTGCCAGCAGCGATCAGACAGGCGACGGTGAAAAACTGTTTTTT. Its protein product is CASSDQTGDGEKLFF.